These 27 T cell receptor beta chains originate from one sample sequenced in a study of blood T cell repertoires in COVID-19. Clones were sequenced by immunoSEQ multiplex PCR, and TCRdb holds only the in-frame ones, with some missing. The sample has 57,000 or so clones, over 80% seen once. Sequenced sample: peripheral blood. Receptors were obtained from a man between 65 and 80 years old with acute or convalescent COVID-19.

The CDR3 DNA reads as TGTGCCAGCAGTACCCTCTCTCGGTCACCCCTCCACTTT. Translation gives CASSTLSRSPLHF. V usage is TRBV28 and J usage is TRBJ1-6, with D unresolved. Germline CDR1 is MDHEN and CDR2 is SYDVKM. V was shortened by 5 bases and J by 10 bases, with 12 bases between the two germline ends. The CDR3 is made up of 13 amino acids.

The chain combines TRBV6-1 with TRBJ2-3, with D maybe TRBD1 (6 bases). The V end lost 0 bases, the J end lost 0 bases, and 10 bases lay between the germline ends. Germline CDR1 reads MNHNS; CDR2 reads SASEGT. The CDR3 contains 16 residues. CDR3: CASSEATGLSTDTQYF. The CDR3 bases are TGTGCCAGCAGTGAAGCAACAGGGCTTAGCACAGATACGCAGTATTTT.

The chain recombines TRBV11-3 with TRBJ1-3; tentative D call: TRBD1 (5 bases). V lost 5 bases to trimming and J lost 4 bases, with 24 bases between them. The germline CDR1 and CDR2 sequences are SGHNT and YENEEA. The CDR3 totals 18 residues. The CDR3 region has the DNA TGTGCCAGCAGCCCCACCGGGACTAACTGGACTTCGGGAAACACCATATATTTT. It specifies CASSPTGTNWTSGNTIYF.

The chain is built from TRBV6-1 and TRBJ2-1; no definite D call. Deletions cut 0 bases from V and 6 bases from J, with 9 bases between. CDR1 and CDR2 (germline): MNHNS, SASEGT. CDR3 length: 14 residues. Here the CDR3 DNA reads TGTGCCAGCAGTGAAGCTAGCTACGGCAATGAGCAGTTCTTC. Residues: CASSEASYGNEQFF.

This sequence joins TRBV7-2 and TRBJ2-5; TRBD2 might be the D (6 bases). V was clipped by 5 bases and J by 5 bases, with 15 bases between them. Germline assignment: CDR1 SGHTA and CDR2 FQGNSA. This CDR3 region has 14 residues. The chain's CDR3 is CASSPGRGGETQYF. Here the CDR3 DNA reads TGTGCCAGCAGCCCCGGGCGGGGTGGGGAGACCCAGTACTTC.

On this clone itself: One end of the junction varies from germline; a read error may be responsible. The chain couples TRBV6-5 to TRBJ2-1, with 8 bases lining up with TRBD2. This CDR3 comprises 13 residues. Germline CDR1 MNHEY, CDR2 SVGAGI. The CDR3 sequence is CASSQGLGGSLVF. The DNA for the CDR3 is TGTGCCAGCAGTCAGGGACTAGGAGGTTCCCTCGTCTTC.

The chain has TRBV5-6 and TRBJ1-1; 11 bases are shared with TRBD1. Trimming removed 0 bases from V and 0 bases from J; junction bases left unmatched: 7. From germline, CDR1 is SGHDT and CDR2 YYEEEE. The CDR3 sequence is 18 residues long. CDR3: CASSLAAGTGGMNTEAFF. The CDR3 coding sequence is TGTGCCAGCAGCTTGGCCGCCGGGACAGGGGGGATGAACACTGAAGCTTTCTTT.

This sequence joins TRBV6-5 and TRBJ1-5; perhaps TRBD1 as D (6 bases). CDR1 MNHEY and CDR2 SVGAGI come from the germline V gene. This CDR3 is 15 amino acids long. Trimming stripped 5 bases from V and 4 bases from J, with 15 bases between. This CDR3 is CASSPLGRGNQPQHF. DNA for the CDR3: TGTGCCAGCAGTCCCCTAGGAAGGGGGAATCAGCCCCAGCATTTT.

The genes are TRBV29-1 and TRBJ2-1; tentatively, D is TRBD2 (6 bases). The ends were cut back, 5 bases at V and 4 bases at J, with 6 bases in the middle. CDR1 is SQVTM, CDR2 ANQGSEA, per germline. The CDR3 length is 11 residues. The CDR3 loop is CSVRGYNEQFF. The CDR3 bases are TGCAGCGTTCGGGGGTACAATGAGCAGTTCTTC.

This chain links TRBV19 with TRBJ1-3, with 8 bases that match TRBD1. The junction had 4 bases not matched to a gene; V was cut back by 10 bases and J by 2 bases. The CDR3 is 13 residues long. The germline CDR1 and CDR2 sequences are LNHDA and SQIVND (reference sequence). The CDR3, as DNA: TGTGCCACCGAGGACAGGGCTGGAAACACCATATATTTT. It translates to CATEDRAGNTIYF.

The chain carries TRBV29-1 and TRBJ2-7, with a tentative D call TRBD2 (6 bases). The germline V and J ends were trimmed by 4 bases and 5 bases, with 18 bases remaining between them. CDR3 length equals 14 residues. Germline V lookup: CDR1 SQVTM, CDR2 ANQGSEA. The CDR3 nucleotides are TGCAGCGTTGGCGGGGAGGCTAGGTTCAACGAGCAGTACTTC. It specifies CSVGGEARFNEQYF.

The chain employs TRBV5-1 and TRBJ2-3; the D gene is possibly TRBD2 (6 bases). The CDR3 totals 16 residues. The V gene lost 4 bases and the J gene lost 3 bases, with 18 bases spanning the gap. The germline V gene encodes CDR1 SGHRS and CDR2 YFSETQ. CDR3 sequence reads: CASSPLGGGNTDTQYF. CDR3 DNA: TGCGCCAGCAGCCCCCTTGGGGGAGGAAATACAGATACGCAGTATTTT. Together with reference TRBV5-1 and TRBJ2-3, the CDR3 gives the full variable domain: KAGVTQTPRYLIKTRGQQVTLSCSPISGHRSVSWYQQTPGQGLQFLFEYFSETQRNKGNFPGRFSGRQFSNSRSEMNVSTLELGDSALYLCASSPLGGGNTDTQYFGPGTRLTVL.

The chain combines TRBV7-9 with TRBJ1-2; a possible D gene is TRBD1 (6 bases). Per the germline V gene, CDR1 is SEHNR and CDR2 is FQNEAQ (reference sequence). V lost 1 base and J 7 bases, leaving 10 bases between the germline ends. The CDR3 loop spans 13 amino acids. The CDR3 loop reads CASSLVQGVGYTF. CDR3 DNA sequence: TGTGCCAGCAGCTTAGTACAGGGAGTTGGCTACACCTTC.

V gene TRBV5-1 combines with J gene TRBJ2-7; D is unclear. The CDR3 extends over 14 amino acids. Germline V gives CDR1 SGHRS, CDR2 YFSETQ. The germline V and J ends were trimmed by 0 bases and 4 bases, with 11 bases remaining between them. DNA for the CDR3: TGCGCCAGCAGCTTGGAACCCCGCACTTACGAGCAGTACTTC. This gives the protein CASSLEPRTYEQYF.

V usage is TRBV15 and J usage is TRBJ1-4, with D maybe TRBD1 (5 bases). The germline CDR1 and CDR2 sequences are LNHNV and YYDKDF (reference sequence). V lost 1 base to trimming and J lost 3 bases, with 15 bases between them. The CDR3 contains 17 residues. The DNA of the CDR3 is TGTGCCACCAGCAGAGGAGATTTAGGGGTACCTAATGAAAAACTGTTTTTT. It specifies CATSRGDLGVPNEKLFF.

The genes are TRBV2 and TRBJ2-2; D is undetermined. Trimming stripped 3 bases from V and 3 bases from J, with 8 bases between. The CDR3 is 14 residues long. Germline CDR1 SNHLY, CDR2 FYNNEI. CDR3 bases: TGTGCCAGCAGTGATATCGTAGACACCGGGGAGCTGTTTTTT. Encoded protein: CASSDIVDTGELFF.

This chain connects TRBV5-1 to TRBJ1-3, with D possibly matching TRBD1 (5 bases). V dropped 4 bases and J dropped 4 bases, with 15 bases sitting between them. Germline V gene sequence: CDR1 SGHRS, CDR2 YFSETQ. The CDR3 extends over 15 amino acids. CDR3: CASSMLGGEGNTIYF. DNA for the CDR3: TGCGCCAGCAGCATGTTGGGGGGAGAGGGAAACACCATATATTTT.

J is TRBJ1-6 and V is TRBV2; no clear D gene. Germline V CDR1 and CDR2: SNHLY, FYNNEI. There are 16 residues in the CDR3. V shed 1 base and J shed 9 bases, with 16 bases lying between them. CDR3 sequence reads: CASSEGITVVSSPLHF. Written as DNA, the CDR3 is TGTGCCAGCAGTGAAGGGATCACAGTAGTAAGTTCACCCCTCCACTTT.

The chain is built from TRBV7-9 and TRBJ1-4; D remains ambiguous. V was cut by 1 base and J by 4 bases, with 7 bases left in between. Germline V gene lookup returns CDR1 SEHNR and CDR2 FQNEAQ (reference sequence). The length of the CDR3 is 14 residues. The CDR3 sequence is CASSLGADNEKLFF. The CDR3 coding sequence is TGTGCCAGCAGCTTAGGGGCAGATAATGAAAAACTGTTTTTT. The whole variable domain, filled in from reference TRBV7-9 and TRBJ1-4, reads DTGVSQNPRHKITKRGQNVTFRCDPISEHNRLYWYRQTLGQGPEFLTYFQNEAQLEKSRLLSDRFSAERPKGSFSTLEIQRTEQGDSAMYLCASSLGADNEKLFFGSGTQLSVL.

A single count supports this clone. This sequence joins TRBV15 and TRBJ1-5, with 8 bases aligning to TRBD1. CDR1 and CDR2 (germline): LNHNV, YYDKDF (reference sequence). Trimming at V came to 0 bases and at J to 7 bases, leaving 8 bases not matched to a gene. This CDR3 is built from 16 residues. The CDR3 DNA reads as TGTGCCACCAGCAGAGAAAGGATAGCAGGGGGCCAGCCCCAGCATTTT. Encoded protein: CATSRERIAGGQPQHF. Variable domain in full (rest from reference TRBV15 and TRBJ1-5): DAMVIQNPRYQVTQFGKPVTLSCSQTLNHNVMYWYQQKSSQAPKLLFHYYDKDFNNEADTPDNFQSRRPNTSFCFLDIRSPGLGDTAMYLCATSRERIAGGQPQHFGDGTRLSIL.

This chain uses TRBV12-3 or TRBV12-4 with TRBJ1-1, with D perhaps TRBD1 (5 bases). This CDR3 is built from 13 residues. Trimming took off 5 bases at V and 1 base at J, with 8 bases between the two ends. The CDR3 nucleotides are TGTGCCAGCAGTGGAGACAGGAACACTGAAGCTTTCTTT. It is translated as CASSGDRNTEAFF.

This chain links TRBV19 with TRBJ2-1; TRBD2 is a possible D gene (6 bases). CDR1 is LNHDA and CDR2 is SQIVND in the germline V gene (reference sequence). V lost 8 bases, J lost 10 bases, and 12 bases lay in between. The CDR3 length is 11 residues. DNA for the CDR3: TGTGCCAGTGGGCGGGGTAGGGAGCAGTTCTTC. Its protein is CASGRGREQFF.

The chain recombines TRBV28 with TRBJ2-7; D unresolved. Trimming left V 5 bases short and J 3 bases short, with 8 bases between. There are 12 residues in the CDR3. Germline loops: CDR1 MDHEN, CDR2 SYDVKM. The CDR3 is CASSTLNYEQYF. CDR3 coding DNA: TGTGCCAGCAGTACATTAAACTACGAGCAGTACTTC.

This clone was counted only a few times. This chain joins TRBV5-1 and TRBJ1-6; TRBD1 aligns across 8 bases. With V trimmed by 4 bases and J by 8 bases, 11 bases remained unmatched. The CDR3 contains 16 residues. Germline V gene sequence: CDR1 SGHRS, CDR2 YFSETQ. CDR3 sequence: CASSTTGEEGHSPLHF. CDR3 DNA sequence: TGCGCCAGCAGCACGACAGGGGAAGAGGGCCATTCACCCCTCCACTTT.

The chain joins TRBV10-3 to TRBJ2-7; possibly TRBD2 for D (7 bases). V was pared by 0 bases and J by 6 bases, with 12 bases between. Germline V CDR1 and CDR2: ENHRY, SYGVKD. This CDR3 has 14 residues. In nucleotides, the CDR3 is TGTGCCATCAGTGAGTCGAGGGGGGAGGGCGAGCAGTACTTC. Its protein product is CAISESRGEGEQYF.

The chain is built from TRBV6-5 and TRBJ2-5; TRBD2 is a possible D gene (5 bases). Trimming removed 6 bases at V and 5 bases at J, with 13 bases between. There are 13 residues in the CDR3. The germline CDR1 and CDR2 sequences are MNHEY and SVGAGI. The chain's CDR3 is CASSTTIMETQYF. DNA of the CDR3: TGTGCCAGCAGCACGACTATAATGGAGACCCAGTACTTC.

This clone was observed once. The genes are TRBV4-1 and TRBJ2-1; the D gene is possibly TRBD1 (6 bases). The CDR3 runs to 16 residues. Germline CDR1 is MGHRA and CDR2 is YSYEKL. V lost 2 bases and J lost 0, with 11 bases in between. In DNA form, the CDR3 reads TGCGCCAGCAGCCAAACCGGGACAAGCTCCTACAATGAGCAGTTCTTC. This codes for CASSQTGTSSYNEQFF.